The T cell receptor beta chain under discussion was sequenced for a study of regulatory T cells in long-lasting Graves disease. General study results and limits: The number of shared public clonotypes was higher in persistent patients (approximately 2,500) than new patients (966).

CDR3 length: 16 amino acids. From germline, CDR1 is MNHNS and CDR2 SASEGT. With 6 bases clipped from V and 8 bases from J, the junction kept 16 bases outside the gene matches. Time point given: newly diagnosed GD, antithyroid drugs for less than 3 months. Following extraction of RNA from PBMCs, that RNA was used to make the TCR library. Both iRepertoire HTBI primers and Arm-PCR of CDR3 regions were used to build the TCR beta libraries. In the study's own analysis: Gene usage covered approximately 65 TRBV and some 13 TRBJ segments. TCRdb independently ran MiXCR on the multiplex PCR reads; one entry per CDR3 protein. V and J calls and clone size were set by TCRdb, not the authors. Of about 500,000 distinct CDR3 sequences detected, 15% to 20% appear once; the ten largest clones hold approximately 12%. In this sample, this clonotype turned up many times. Its matching antigen is unknown. The data were also submitted as part of a second study, on T cells in Graves' hyperthyroidism and ophthalmopathy. In that study: When the TCR CDR3 underwent first-round RT-PCR, the HTBI primer set was used. Ophthalmopathy was predicted by the model a median of about 6.5 months ahead of onset.

This chain links TRBV6-1 with TRBJ1-2; 9 bases are a match to TRBD1. The TCR was taken from a man aged 40-50 years with Graves disease. The source was peripheral blood mononuclear cells (PBMCs), collected at new diagnosis, from a patient treated with antithyroid drugs. CDR3 in amino acids: CASRKARTGASWGYTF. In DNA form, the CDR3 reads TGTGCCAGCAGGAAGGCCCGGACAGGGGCCTCTTGGGGCTACACCTTC.